Below, 2 T cell receptor beta chains from the same sample are listed, as sequenced in a study of beta chain features in type 1 diabetes. TCRB transcripts that were expressed got sequenced, as all of the isolated RNA had been reverse transcribed. TCRdb keeps only in-frame clones here, not all; method: immunoSEQ multiplex PCR. The sample shows 350,000 to 400,000 clones, about 15% of them seen only once. Sequencing input: naive CD4+ T cells from blood. All receptors come from a young woman in good health.

This clone was picked up a small number of times. The chain is built from TRBV2 and TRBJ1-1; 7 nucleotides line up with TRBD1. With 6 bases clipped from V and 4 bases from J, the junction kept 11 bases outside the gene matches. The CDR3 is 15 residues long. The germline V gene has CDR1 SNHLY and CDR2 FYNNEI. This CDR3 is CASRKGTAKGTEAFF. The CDR3 DNA follows: TGTGCCAGCAGAAAAGGGACAGCGAAGGGCACTGAAGCTTTCTTT.

The V gene is TRBV28, the J gene TRBJ1-1, with 7 positions matching TRBD1. The length of the CDR3 is 15 residues. Germline loops: CDR1 MDHEN, CDR2 SYDVKM. The J segment lost 3 bases and the V segment lost 4 bases, leaving 8 bases of the junction unmatched. CDR3 residues: CASSSPTDRYTEAFF. In DNA form, the CDR3 reads TGTGCCAGCAGTTCCCCTACGGACAGGTACACTGAAGCTTTCTTT.